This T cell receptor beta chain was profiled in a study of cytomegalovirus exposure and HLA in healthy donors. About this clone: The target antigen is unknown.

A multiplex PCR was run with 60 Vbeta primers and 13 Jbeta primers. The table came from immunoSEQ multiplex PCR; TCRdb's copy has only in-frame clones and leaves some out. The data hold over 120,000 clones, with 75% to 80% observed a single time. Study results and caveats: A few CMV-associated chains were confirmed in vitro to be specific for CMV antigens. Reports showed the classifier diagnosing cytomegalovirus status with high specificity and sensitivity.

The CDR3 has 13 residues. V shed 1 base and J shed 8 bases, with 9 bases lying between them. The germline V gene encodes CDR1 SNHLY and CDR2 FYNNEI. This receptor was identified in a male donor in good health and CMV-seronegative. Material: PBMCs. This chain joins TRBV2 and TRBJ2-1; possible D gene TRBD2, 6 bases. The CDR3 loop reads CASSEEGGYEQFF. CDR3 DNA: TGTGCCAGCAGTGAAGAGGGAGGTTATGAGCAGTTCTTC.